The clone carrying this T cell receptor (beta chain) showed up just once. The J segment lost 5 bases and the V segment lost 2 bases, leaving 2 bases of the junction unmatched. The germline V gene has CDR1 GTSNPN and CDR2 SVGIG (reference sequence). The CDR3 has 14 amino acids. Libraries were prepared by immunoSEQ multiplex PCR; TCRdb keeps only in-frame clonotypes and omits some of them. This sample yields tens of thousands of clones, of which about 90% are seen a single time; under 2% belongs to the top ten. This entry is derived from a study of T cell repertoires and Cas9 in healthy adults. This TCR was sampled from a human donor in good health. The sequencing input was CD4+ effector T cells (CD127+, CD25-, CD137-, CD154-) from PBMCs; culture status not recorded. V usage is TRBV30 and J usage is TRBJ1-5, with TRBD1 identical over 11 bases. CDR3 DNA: TGTGCCTGGAGTTGGGGACAGGGGGATCAGCCCCAGCATTTT. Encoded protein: CAWSWGQGDQPQHF.